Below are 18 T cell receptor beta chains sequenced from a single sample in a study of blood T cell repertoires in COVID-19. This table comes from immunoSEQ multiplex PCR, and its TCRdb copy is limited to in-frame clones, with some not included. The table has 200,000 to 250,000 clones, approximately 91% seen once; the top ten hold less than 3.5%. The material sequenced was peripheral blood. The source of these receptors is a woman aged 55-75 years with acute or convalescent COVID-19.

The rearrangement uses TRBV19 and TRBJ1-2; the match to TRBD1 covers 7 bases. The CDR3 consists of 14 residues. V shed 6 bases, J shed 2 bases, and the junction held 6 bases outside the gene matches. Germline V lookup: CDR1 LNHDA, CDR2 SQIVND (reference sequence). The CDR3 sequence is CASSPTTGNYGYTF. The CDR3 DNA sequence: TGTGCCAGTAGCCCCACGACAGGGAACTATGGCTACACCTTC.

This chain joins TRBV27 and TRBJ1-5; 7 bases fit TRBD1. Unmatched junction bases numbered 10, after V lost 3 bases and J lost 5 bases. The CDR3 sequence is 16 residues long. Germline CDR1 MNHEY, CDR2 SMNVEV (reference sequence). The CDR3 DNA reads TGTGCCAGCAGTTTTGCCGGGACAGAGTCGCATCAGCCCCAGCATTTT. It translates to CASSFAGTESHQPQHF.

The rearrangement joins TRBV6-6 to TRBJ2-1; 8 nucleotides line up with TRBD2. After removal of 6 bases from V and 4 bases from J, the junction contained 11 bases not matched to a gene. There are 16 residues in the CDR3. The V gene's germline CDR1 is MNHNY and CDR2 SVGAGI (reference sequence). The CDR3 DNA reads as TGTGCCAGCAGCCTGCCGGTTAGCGGGACATACAATGAGCAGTTCTTC. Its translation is CASSLPVSGTYNEQFF.

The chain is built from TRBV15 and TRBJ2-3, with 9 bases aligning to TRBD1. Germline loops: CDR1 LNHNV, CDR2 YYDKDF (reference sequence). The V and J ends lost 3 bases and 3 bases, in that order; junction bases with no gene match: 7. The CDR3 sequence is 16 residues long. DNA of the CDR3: TGTGCCACCAGCAGGATTCCCGGGACAGGGACAGATACGCAGTATTTT. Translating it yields CATSRIPGTGTDTQYF.

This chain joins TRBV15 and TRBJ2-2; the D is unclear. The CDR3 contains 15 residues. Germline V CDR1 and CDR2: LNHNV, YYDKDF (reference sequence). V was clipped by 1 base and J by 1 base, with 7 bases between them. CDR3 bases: TGTGCCACCAGCAGAGGACTTGGGAACACCGGGGAGCTGTTTTTT. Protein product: CATSRGLGNTGELFF.

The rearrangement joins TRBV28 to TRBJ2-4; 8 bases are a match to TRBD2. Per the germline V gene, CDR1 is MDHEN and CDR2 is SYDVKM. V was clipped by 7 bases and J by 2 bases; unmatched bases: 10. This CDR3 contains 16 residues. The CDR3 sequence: CASTRGGVKTKNIQYF. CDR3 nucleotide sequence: TGTGCCAGCACCCGGGGGGGGGTTAAGACCAAAAACATTCAGTACTTC.

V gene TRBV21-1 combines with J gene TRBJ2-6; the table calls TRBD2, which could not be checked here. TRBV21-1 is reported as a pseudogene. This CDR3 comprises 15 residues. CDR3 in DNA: TGTGCCAGCAGTAGTCGAATCTCTGGGGCCAACGTCCTGACTTTC. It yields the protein CASSSRISGANVLTF.

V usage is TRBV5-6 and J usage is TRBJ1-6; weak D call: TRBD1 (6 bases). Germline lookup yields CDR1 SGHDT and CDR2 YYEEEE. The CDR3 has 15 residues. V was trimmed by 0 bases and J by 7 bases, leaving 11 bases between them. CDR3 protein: CASSLAGGWNSPLHF. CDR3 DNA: TGTGCCAGCAGCTTGGCGGGGGGCTGGAATTCACCCCTCCACTTT.

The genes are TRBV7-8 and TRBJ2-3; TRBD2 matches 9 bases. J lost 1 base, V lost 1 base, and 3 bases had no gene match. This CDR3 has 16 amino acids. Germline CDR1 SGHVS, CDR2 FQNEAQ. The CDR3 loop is CASSLEASGGTDTQYF. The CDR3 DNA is TGTGCCAGCAGCTTAGAGGCTAGCGGGGGCACAGATACGCAGTATTTT.

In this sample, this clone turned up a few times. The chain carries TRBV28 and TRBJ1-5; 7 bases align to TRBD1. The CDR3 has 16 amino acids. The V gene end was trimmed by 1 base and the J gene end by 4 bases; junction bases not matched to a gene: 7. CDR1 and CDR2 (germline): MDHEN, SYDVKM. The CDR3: CASSLSTGVMNQPQHF. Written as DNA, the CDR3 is TGTGCCAGCAGTTTATCCACAGGGGTGATGAATCAGCCCCAGCATTTT.

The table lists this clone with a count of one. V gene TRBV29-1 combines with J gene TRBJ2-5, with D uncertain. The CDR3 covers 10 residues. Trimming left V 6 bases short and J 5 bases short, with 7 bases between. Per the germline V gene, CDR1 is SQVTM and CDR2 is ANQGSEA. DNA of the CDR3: TGCAGCGTGTCCCATGAGACCCAGTACTTC. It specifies CSVSHETQYF.

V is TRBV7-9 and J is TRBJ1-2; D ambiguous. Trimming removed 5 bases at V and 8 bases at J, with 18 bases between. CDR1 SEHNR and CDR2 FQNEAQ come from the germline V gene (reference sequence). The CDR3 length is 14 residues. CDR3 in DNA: TGTGCCAGCAGCCCAGGATTGGTCCTCGAGGGCTACACCTTC. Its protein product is CASSPGLVLEGYTF.

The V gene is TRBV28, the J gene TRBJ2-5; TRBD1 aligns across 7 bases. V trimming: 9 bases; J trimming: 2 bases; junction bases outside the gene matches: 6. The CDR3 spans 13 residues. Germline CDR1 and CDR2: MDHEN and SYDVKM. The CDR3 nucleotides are TGTGCCAGTCTCCTCAGGGGGCAAGAGACCCAGTACTTC. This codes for CASLLRGQETQYF.

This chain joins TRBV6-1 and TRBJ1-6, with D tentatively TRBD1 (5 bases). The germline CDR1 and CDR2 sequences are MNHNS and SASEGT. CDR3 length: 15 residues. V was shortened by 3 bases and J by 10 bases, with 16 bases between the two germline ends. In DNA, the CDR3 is TGTGCCAGCAGTGATCTCGTTCAGGGTTCATCACCCCTCCACTTT. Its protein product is CASSDLVQGSSPLHF.

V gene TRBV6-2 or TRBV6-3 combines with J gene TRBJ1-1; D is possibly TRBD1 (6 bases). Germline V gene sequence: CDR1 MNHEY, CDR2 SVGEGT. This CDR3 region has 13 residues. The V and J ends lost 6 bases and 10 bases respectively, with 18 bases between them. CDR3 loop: CASSLVLGAGAFF. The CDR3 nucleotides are TGTGCCAGCAGCCTGGTTCTGGGGGCAGGAGCTTTCTTT.

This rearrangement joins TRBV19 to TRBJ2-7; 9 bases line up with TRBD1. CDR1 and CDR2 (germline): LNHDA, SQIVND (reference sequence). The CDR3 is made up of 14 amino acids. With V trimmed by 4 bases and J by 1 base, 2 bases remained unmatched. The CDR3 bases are TGTGCCAGTAGTAGACAGGGGGTATCCTACGAGCAGTACTTC. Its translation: CASSRQGVSYEQYF.

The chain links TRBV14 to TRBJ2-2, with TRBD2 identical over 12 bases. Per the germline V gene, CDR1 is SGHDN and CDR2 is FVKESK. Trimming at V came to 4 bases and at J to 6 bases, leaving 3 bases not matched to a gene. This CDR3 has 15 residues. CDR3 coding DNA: TGTGCCAGCAGCCCCTCTAGCGGGAGGGCCGGGGAGCTGTTTTTT. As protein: CASSPSSGRAGELFF.

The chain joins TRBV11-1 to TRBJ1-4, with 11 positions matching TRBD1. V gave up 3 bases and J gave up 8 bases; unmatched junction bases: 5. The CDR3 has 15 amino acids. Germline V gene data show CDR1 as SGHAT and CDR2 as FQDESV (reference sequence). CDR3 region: CASSFGQGAREKLFF. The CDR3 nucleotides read TGTGCCAGCAGCTTCGGACAGGGGGCGAGAGAAAAACTGTTTTTT.